This T cell receptor beta chain was sequenced for a study of OX40 agonist ivuxolimab in advanced cancers. Across the study: Patients in dose escalation had liver, melanoma, kidney or head and neck cancers.

V was cut by 3 bases and J by 4 bases, with 13 bases left in between. The CDR3 covers 14 residues. The germline V gene encodes CDR1 SQVTM and CDR2 ANQGSEA. Sequencing was performed with immunoSEQ multiplex PCR; in TCRdb, only in-frame clones are kept and a portion is missing. The sample records 85,000 to 130,000 clones, 90% being singletons. With regard to this clone: The antigen is not known.

Regarding the study as a whole: Among the least clonally expanded were partial responders at 0.1-3.0 mg/kg.

The V and J genes are TRBV29-1 and TRBJ2-1; D possibly corresponds to TRBD2 (5 bases). This material consisted of CD4+ or CD8+ T cells sorted from blood, taken in a trial of the OX40 agonist ivuxolimab. This TCR was recovered from an adult with an advanced solid tumor such as melanoma, head and neck, liver or kidney cancer. The CDR3 spells CSVDHQRGYNEQFF. The CDR3 nucleotides read TGCAGCGTTGATCACCAGCGAGGGTACAATGAGCAGTTCTTC.